These 26 T cell receptor beta chains originate from one sample sequenced in a study of regulatory T cells in long-lasting Graves disease. Arm-PCR of CDR3 regions and iRepertoire HTBI primers were used to build TCR beta libraries. TCRdb re-derived calls from the multiplex PCR reads in MiXCR, one entry per CDR3 protein. The table lists 430,000 or so distinct CDR3 sequences, 21% of them singletons. Regarding time point: persistent/refractory GD, antithyroid drugs over 5 years with positive TRAb. Following extraction of RNA from PBMCs, that RNA was used to make the TCR library. This specimen consisted of peripheral blood mononuclear cells (PBMCs), obtained when the disease was refractory, from a patient treated with antithyroid drugs. These receptor sequences come from a female donor with Graves disease.

There are a few counts of this clonotype. The rearrangement links TRBV7-9 to TRBJ1-4; the D is unclear. Looked up from germline, CDR1 is SEHNR and CDR2 is FQNEAQ (reference sequence). V was trimmed by 5 bases and J by 8 bases, leaving 15 bases between them. The CDR3 has 14 amino acids. The chain's CDR3 is CASSPGATSEKLFF. The CDR3 bases are TGTGCCAGCAGCCCCGGTGCAACTTCGGAAAAACTGTTTTTT.

This clonotype has a count of ten or more. The chain combines TRBV7-8 with TRBJ1-1; D is ambiguous. The CDR3 runs 12 residues. Germline V gene data show CDR1 as SGHVS and CDR2 as FQNEAQ. V was pared by 4 bases and J by 13 bases, with 16 bases between. CDR3 nucleotides: TGTGCCAGCAGCTCAACAGAAGGGAAGGGTTTCTTT. It is translated as CASSSTEGKGFF.

The chain joins TRBV20-1 to TRBJ2-3; TRBD2 agrees at 8 bases. This CDR3 is 14 amino acids long. Germline assignment: CDR1 DFQATT and CDR2 SNEGSKA (reference sequence). J was trimmed by 1 base and V by 3 bases; bases with no gene match: 3. This chain's CDR3 is CSASAREGTDTQYF. CDR3 coding DNA: TGCAGTGCTAGTGCGCGGGAGGGCACAGATACGCAGTATTTT.

This clonotype was seen repeatedly, ten times or more. The chain carries TRBV30 and TRBJ1-1, with unresolved D. This CDR3 spans 13 amino acids. V was shortened by 3 bases and J by 0 bases, with 8 bases between the two germline ends. In germline, CDR1 is GTSNPN, CDR2 SVGIG (reference sequence). CDR3 sequence: CAWSLQVNTEAFF. The CDR3 nucleotides are TGTGCCTGGAGCCTCCAGGTGAACACTGAAGCTTTCTTT.

This clonotype was picked up many times. V and J are TRBV6-4 and TRBJ1-1, with 9 nucleotides matching TRBD1. Losses at the gene ends were 7 bases for V and 6 bases for J; bases not matched to a gene: 9. There are 14 residues in the CDR3. Germline V gene data show CDR1 as MRHNA and CDR2 as SNTAGT. The CDR3 here is CASTRDRASPEAFF. The CDR3 DNA follows: TGTGCCAGCACCCGGGACAGGGCTTCCCCTGAAGCTTTCTTT.

Many counts were recorded for this clonotype. Germline is not matched at one junction end, which may reflect a read error. V usage is TRBV6-5 and J usage is TRBJ1-1; 8 bases match TRBD1. CDR1 and CDR2 (germline): MNHEY, SVGAGI. This CDR3 contains 14 residues. CDR3 sequence (DNA): TGTGCCAGCACTTACAAAACAGGGGGGACTGAAGCTTTCTTT. Translated: CASTYKTGGTEAFF.

The table lists this clonotype with many counts. The rearrangement links TRBV7-2 to TRBJ2-7; 11 bases agree with TRBD2. The CDR3 runs to 17 residues. Germline V gives CDR1 SGHTA, CDR2 FQGNSA. V was pared by 5 bases and J by 2 bases, with 11 bases of the junction left unmatched. The CDR3 DNA reads TGTGCCAGCAGCCGTGGACTAGCGGGTTCCCGCCCCTACGAGCAGTACTTC. Protein: CASSRGLAGSRPYEQYF.

Concerning this clonotype: A clone one base away is much larger, so this may be a read error. The V gene is TRBV6-5, the J gene TRBJ1-1; D is perhaps TRBD1 (5 bases). The germline V gene encodes CDR1 MNHEY and CDR2 SVGAGI. The CDR3 is 15 amino acids. As DNA, the CDR3 is TGTGCCAGCAGTTACACGCCGGGGGTGAACACTGAAGCTCTCTTT. Encoded protein: CASSYTPGVNTEALF.

This clonotype has ten or more counts. The chain joins TRBV28 to TRBJ2-7; D is unresolved. The CDR3 runs to 12 residues. V lost 6 bases and J 4 bases, leaving 10 bases between the germline ends. CDR1 MDHEN and CDR2 SYDVKM come from the germline V gene. The CDR3 sequence: CASSSGFYEQYF. The CDR3 DNA is TGTGCCAGCAGCTCCGGATTTTACGAGCAGTACTTC.

This clonotype occurred a few times. V usage is TRBV11-2 and J usage is TRBJ2-1; the match to TRBD1 covers 8 bases. Germline V gene data show CDR1 as SGHAT and CDR2 as FQNNGV. The CDR3 extends over 15 amino acids. With V trimmed by 1 base and J by 6 bases, 5 bases remained unmatched. CDR3 coding DNA: TGTGCCAGCAGCTTAGGGCGACAGGGGTCCAATGAGCAGTTCTTC. Residues: CASSLGRQGSNEQFF.

The chain joins TRBV6-1 to TRBJ2-7; D unclear. The V gene lost 5 bases and the J gene lost 5 bases, with 16 bases spanning the gap. This CDR3 has 14 residues. Germline lookup yields CDR1 MNHNS and CDR2 SASEGT. The CDR3 DNA follows: TGTGCCAGCAGTAGACTGGGGTTCAAGGACGAGCAGTACTTC. This codes for CASSRLGFKDEQYF.

This clonotype was counted many times. The V and J genes are TRBV29-1 and TRBJ2-7; TRBD1 matches at 10 bases. The CDR3 is made up of 13 amino acids. V gave up 1 base and J gave up 5 bases; unmatched junction bases: 2. Germline CDR1 reads SQVTM; CDR2 reads ANQGSEA. Here the CDR3 reads CSVEAGTGDEQYF. The CDR3 DNA follows: TGCAGCGTTGAAGCCGGGACAGGGGACGAGCAGTACTTC.

The chain links TRBV29-1 to TRBJ2-7; weak D call: TRBD2 (5 bases). The CDR3 has 15 residues. V lost 2 bases to trimming and J lost 2 bases, with 16 bases between them. The germline CDR1 and CDR2 sequences are SQVTM and ANQGSEA. The CDR3: CSVEKRRASTYEQYF. CDR3 coding DNA: TGCAGCGTTGAAAAACGGCGGGCCTCTACCTACGAGCAGTACTTC.

This clonotype was seen a handful of times. V is TRBV29-1 and J is TRBJ1-4; D is uncertain. Germline loops: CDR1 SQVTM, CDR2 ANQGSEA. Deletions cut 6 bases from V and 4 bases from J, with 3 bases between. The CDR3 has 10 residues. In nucleotides, the CDR3 is TGCAGCGTATTTAATGAAAAACTGTTTTTT. Residues: CSVFNEKLFF.

This clonotype showed up many times. The J gene is TRBJ2-7, the V gene TRBV11-2, with a tentative D call TRBD2 (6 bases). In germline, CDR1 is SGHAT, CDR2 FQNNGV. The CDR3 length is 13 residues. The ends were cut back, 3 bases at V and 5 bases at J, with 11 bases in the middle. CDR3 sequence: CASSLRRVNEQYF. The CDR3 DNA reads as TGTGCCAGCAGCTTGCGGAGGGTGAACGAGCAGTACTTC. Together with reference TRBV11-2 and TRBJ2-7, the CDR3 gives the full variable domain: EAGVAQSPRYKIIEKRQSVAFWCNPISGHATLYWYQQILGQGPKLLIQFQNNGVVDDSQLPKDRFSAERLKGVDSTLKIQPAKLEDSAVYLCASSLRRVNEQYFGPGTRLTVT.

In regard to this clonotype: A far bigger clonotype differs at one base, so this is likely a read error. The chain has TRBV6-4 and TRBJ2-2; D not resolved. This CDR3 is built from 17 residues. Germline CDR1 is MRHNA and CDR2 is SNTAGT. V lost 3 bases and J 4 bases, leaving 18 bases between the germline ends. The CDR3 spells CASSEPSYSSSTGELFF. The CDR3 DNA reads TGTGCCAGCAGTGAACCCTCCTACAGTTCGAGCACCGGGGAGCTGTTTTTT.

Ten or more counts support this clonotype. This chain joins TRBV9 and TRBJ1-1, with a weak D call TRBD1 (5 bases). Germline V gene lookup returns CDR1 SGDLS and CDR2 YYNGEE. V lost 3 bases, J lost 4 bases, and 10 bases lay in between. The CDR3 has 13 amino acids. For the CDR3, the DNA is TGTGCCAGCAGCGGTGGGACGGGCACTGAAGCTTTCTTT. It yields the protein CASSGGTGTEAFF.

This clonotype has at least ten counts. V and J are TRBV2 and TRBJ1-4; D unresolved. Per germline, CDR1 SNHLY and CDR2 FYNNEI. V dropped 7 bases and J dropped 6 bases, with 15 bases sitting between them. CDR3 length: 14 residues. CDR3 residues: CASTIFPGDEKLFF. The CDR3 region has the DNA TGTGCCAGCACTATATTCCCCGGGGATGAAAAACTGTTTTTT.

This clonotype occurred a few times. This chain uses TRBV11-2 with TRBJ2-1; TRBD2 matches 9 bases. The germline V gene encodes CDR1 SGHAT and CDR2 FQNNGV. This CDR3 is 15 amino acids long. V lost 1 base, J lost 3 bases, and 1 base stayed unmatched. The chain's CDR3 is CASSLVLAGYNEQFF. The CDR3 region has the DNA TGTGCCAGCAGCTTAGTACTAGCGGGCTACAATGAGCAGTTCTTC.

This chain connects TRBV20-1 to TRBJ2-2, with TRBD1 identical over 8 bases. The V segment lost 1 base and the J segment 5 bases; nucleotides outside the gene matches: 3. Germline CDR1 DFQATT, CDR2 SNEGSKA (reference sequence). The CDR3 has 14 residues. Here the CDR3 DNA reads TGCAGTGCTAGAGGTGGGACAGGAACCGGGGAGCTGTTTTTT. It specifies CSARGGTGTGELFF.

This clonotype has a count of ten or more. The chain links TRBV2 to TRBJ2-4; D call uncertain. The CDR3 runs 10 residues. V shed 11 bases and J shed 6 bases, with 8 bases lying between them. CDR1 and CDR2 (germline): SNHLY, FYNNEI. The CDR3 region is CASSGNIQYF. DNA of the CDR3: TGTGCCTCCTCGGGAAACATTCAGTACTTC.

This clonotype was seen many times. This sequence joins TRBV20-1 and TRBJ2-5, with a weak D call TRBD2 (5 bases). In germline, CDR1 is DFQATT, CDR2 SNEGSKA (reference sequence). The CDR3 contains 14 residues. Trimming shortened V by 4 bases and J by 5 bases, and 17 bases separated the two germline ends. CDR3 sequence (DNA): TGCAGTGCTACCGGGGTAGTGGATTGGGAGACCCAGTACTTC. Encoded protein: CSATGVVDWETQYF.

This clonotype was seen repeatedly, ten times or more. The V and J genes are TRBV12-5 and TRBJ1-1; possibly TRBD1 for D (5 bases). CDR1 and CDR2 (germline): LGHNT, FRNRAP. Trimming stripped 0 bases from V and 5 bases from J, with 13 bases between. The CDR3 has 15 residues. CDR3 in amino acids: CASGLVRGGGTEAFF. CDR3 coding DNA: TGTGCTAGTGGTTTGGTACGGGGGGGAGGAACTGAAGCTTTCTTT. The whole variable domain, filled in from reference TRBV12-5 and TRBJ1-1, reads DARVTQTPRHKVTEMGQEVTMRCQPILGHNTVFWYRQTMMQGLELLAYFRNRAPLDDSGMPKDRFSAEMPDATLATLKIQPSEPRDSAVYFCASGLVRGGGTEAFFGQGTRLTVV.

This clonotype was seen many times. The junction departs from the called germline gene at one end, perhaps through a read error. This chain joins TRBV6-1 and TRBJ1-1; D gene uncertain. This CDR3 spans 11 amino acids. CDR1 is MNHNS, CDR2 SASEGT, per germline. CDR3 loop: CASTRNAEAFF. CDR3 nucleotides: TGTGCCAGCACCAGGAACGCTGAAGCTTTCTTT.

The CDR3 DNA reads as TGTGCCAGCAGCCAAGAGCCAGAAACCACCGGGGAGCTGTTTTTT. Residues: CASSQEPETTGELFF. The chain combines TRBV3-1 with TRBJ2-2; D unresolved. CDR1 and CDR2 from the germline V gene are LGHDT and YNNKEL (reference sequence). Trimming removed 0 bases from V and 4 bases from J, with 9 bases in between. This CDR3 spans 15 amino acids.

V usage is TRBV5-5 and J usage is TRBJ2-2, with D perhaps TRBD2 (6 bases). The CDR3 covers 16 residues. The V end lost 4 bases, the J end lost 4 bases, and 17 bases lay between the germline ends. Germline lookup yields CDR1 SGHKS and CDR2 YYEKEE (reference sequence). Here the CDR3 reads CASSPLGGRSTGELFF. In nucleotides, the CDR3 is TGTGCCAGCAGCCCTTTGGGGGGACGAAGCACCGGGGAGCTGTTTTTT.